This entry lists 9 T cell receptor beta chains sequenced from one sample in a study of T cells after posttransplantation cyclophosphamide. Some clones are missing from TCRdb's copy, which holds only in-frame ones; the method was immunoSEQ multiplex PCR. The sample presents 20,000 to 25,000 clones, none singletons. The sequencing sample was made of PBMCs. These receptors were collected from a woman in her sixties in good health, CMV-negative, and a related stem cell transplant donor.

This clone was seen many times. This chain connects TRBV6-5 to TRBJ2-2; tentatively, D is TRBD2 (5 bases). V was pared by 0 bases and J by 4 bases, with 12 bases between. The CDR3 loop spans 16 amino acids. The germline CDR1 and CDR2 sequences are MNHEY and SVGAGI. The CDR3 bases are TGTGCCAGCAGTTACTCAAGATTCGGGGTCACCGGGGAGCTGTTTTTT. This encodes CASSYSRFGVTGELFF.

The CDR3 region has the DNA TGTGCCAGCAGCCTGGGGACAGGGAAGGGAGAACTGTTTTTT. Translating gives CASSLGTGKGELFF. The rearrangement links TRBV7-2 to TRBJ1-4, with TRBD1 identical over 9 bases. The CDR3 loop spans 14 amino acids. Unmatched junction bases numbered 10, after V lost 5 bases and J lost 12 bases. In germline, CDR1 is SGHTA, CDR2 FQGNSA.

This clone occurred many times. This chain links TRBV9 with TRBJ1-3; D unresolved. Germline lookup yields CDR1 SGDLS and CDR2 YYNGEE. The CDR3 spans 16 residues. Between the trimmed V and J ends, which lost 0 bases and 0 bases, there was a span of 10 bases. The CDR3 nucleotides read TGTGCCAGCAGCGTAGGCGTCGCCTCCTCTGGAAACACCATATATTTT. The encoded protein is CASSVGVASSGNTIYF.

In this sample, this clone turned up a few times. The chain employs TRBV9 and TRBJ2-5, with a possible D match to TRBD2 (6 bases). V was cut by 0 bases and J by 2 bases, with 20 bases left in between. Germline V gene data show CDR1 as SGDLS and CDR2 as YYNGEE. The CDR3 contains 18 residues. The CDR3 DNA sequence: TGTGCCAGCAGCGTAGTGGGTGGGTGGGAGGAGGGGCAAGAGACCCAGTACTTC. Translating it yields CASSVVGGWEEGQETQYF.

This clone was seen many times. The CDR3 nucleotides read TGTGCCAGCAGCCCCCCCGACAGTAACTATGGCTACACCTTC. As protein: CASSPPDSNYGYTF. The chain links TRBV11-1 to TRBJ1-2, with D perhaps matching TRBD1 (5 bases). The CDR3 is made up of 14 amino acids. Germline V lookup: CDR1 SGHAT, CDR2 FQDESV (reference sequence). V was clipped by 5 bases and J by 1 base, with 11 bases between them.

This clone was observed a few times. V is TRBV15 and J is TRBJ2-3; 9 bases are shared with TRBD2. Trimming cost V 5 bases and J 2 bases; bases outside gene matches: 5. CDR1 LNHNV and CDR2 YYDKDF come from the germline V gene (reference sequence). The CDR3 runs 15 residues. Written as DNA, the CDR3 is TGTGCCACCAGCGGATTAGCGGGGGTCACAGATACGCAGTATTTT. Amino acids: CATSGLAGVTDTQYF.

Many counts were recorded for this clone. The chain couples TRBV28 to TRBJ1-5; D is undetermined. V lost 0 bases and J lost 6, with 9 bases in between. The CDR3 consists of 14 residues. Germline values: CDR1 MDHEN, CDR2 SYDVKM. CDR3 nucleotides: TGTGCCAGCAGTTTATGGGGAGGGAGTCAGCCCCAGCATTTT. It codes for CASSLWGGSQPQHF.

This clone was observed a handful of times. V and J are TRBV28 and TRBJ2-5, with D possibly being TRBD2 (6 bases). The CDR3 spans 16 residues. The V end was cut by 3 bases, the J end by 2 bases, with 16 bases between. Germline V gene data show CDR1 as MDHEN and CDR2 as SYDVKM. CDR3 DNA: TGTGCCAGCAGTTTGATGTCTTGGACTACACAAGAGACCCAGTACTTC. It translates to CASSLMSWTTQETQYF.

This clone has a handful of counts. The V call is TRBV27, the J call TRBJ1-2; TRBD1 might be the D (6 bases). The CDR3 spans 15 residues. V lost 2 bases and J 4 bases, leaving 14 bases between the germline ends. Per germline, CDR1 MNHEY and CDR2 SMNVEV (reference sequence). The CDR3 protein is CASSLLGRGGYGYTF. CDR3 sequence (DNA): TGTGCCAGCAGTTTACTCGGCCGAGGGGGCTATGGCTACACCTTC.